The next 10 T cell receptor beta chains were all read from a single sample in a study of blood T cells in healthy people across ages. A second about 7 to 11 cycle PCR used barcoded and J-beta primers. TCRdb used MiXCR to reprocess the 5' RACE reads, holding one entry per CDR3 protein. The profile shows 1.5 million to 2 million distinct CDR3 sequences, around half of them singletons. Input material: blood. The receptors originated from a woman aged 40 to 55 in good health.

This sequence joins TRBV7-3 and TRBJ2-5, with 9 bases identical to TRBD1. Germline CDR1 and CDR2: SGHTA and FQGTGA. The CDR3 length is 14 residues. The J segment lost 5 bases and the V segment lost 5 bases, leaving 6 bases of the junction unmatched. CDR3 region: CASSPWTGAETQYF. In nucleotides, the CDR3 is TGTGCCAGCAGCCCCTGGACAGGGGCGGAGACCCAGTACTTC.

This clonotype was counted between two and nine times. The chain joins TRBV28 to TRBJ1-2; 7 positions match TRBD1. V dropped 8 bases and J dropped 4; count of bases not matched to a gene: 7. This CDR3 spans 13 amino acids. In germline, CDR1 is MDHEN, CDR2 SYDVKM. The CDR3 here is CASVAGQTYGYTF. Here the CDR3 DNA reads TGTGCCAGCGTAGCGGGACAGACCTATGGCTACACCTTC.

Points on this clonotype: One junction end disagrees with the germline gene, perhaps due to a read error. The chain carries TRBV6-5 and TRBJ2-3; 12 positions agree with TRBD1. CDR3 size: 14 residues. The germline CDR1 and CDR2 sequences are MNHEY and SVGAGI. CDR3 nucleotides: TGTGCCAGCAGTTGGGACAGGGGGCAAGATACGCGGTATTTT. Its translation: CASSWDRGQDTRYF.

The chain is built from TRBV12-3 or TRBV12-4 and TRBJ2-6; D gene unclear. CDR3 length: 15 residues. The V gene lost 7 bases and the J gene lost 1 base, with 11 bases spanning the gap. DNA of the CDR3: TGTGCCAGCACCTCCTCACAGTCTGGGGCCAACGTCCTGACTTTC. Its protein product is CASTSSQSGANVLTF.

The rearrangement links TRBV24-1 to TRBJ2-4; a weak D match, TRBD2 (7 bases). The DNA end is more similar to TRBJ2-7, so the J call may be wrong. The CDR3 runs to 17 residues. Germline CDR1 is KGHDR and CDR2 is SFDVKD. The chain's CDR3 is CATSDPHRVQGLNEQYF. The CDR3 coding sequence is TGTGCCACCAGTGATCCCCACCGGGTACAGGGACTAAACGAGCAGTACTTC.

This clonotype was recorded a few times. The CDR3 loop reads CASSLGPAGGPVGEQYF. The CDR3 coding sequence is TGTGCCAGCAGCTTGGGGCCAGCGGGGGGGCCAGTGGGCGAGCAGTACTTC. The rearrangement joins TRBV5-6 to TRBJ2-7; 10 nucleotides align to TRBD2. The CDR3 loop spans 17 amino acids. The V segment lost 0 bases and the J segment 6 bases; nucleotides outside the gene matches: 12. CDR1 and CDR2 (germline): SGHDT, YYEEEE.

On this clonotype: At one end, the junction sequence differs from germline, possibly due to a read error. The chain has TRBV7-7 and TRBJ2-5; TRBD1 agrees at 10 bases. Germline assignment: CDR1 SSHAT and CDR2 FNYEAQ (reference sequence). The CDR3 spans 15 residues. The CDR3 sequence is CASSLGTGAGETRYF. CDR3 coding DNA: TGTGCTAGCAGCTTAGGGACAGGGGCCGGGGAGACCCGGTACTTC. Based on the CDR3 plus reference TRBV7-7 and TRBJ2-5, the full variable domain is GAGVSQSPRYKVTKRGQDVTLRCDPISSHATLYWYQQALGQGPEFLTYFNYEAQPDKSGLPSDRFSAERPEGSISTLTIQRTEQRDSAMYRCASSLGTGAGETRYFGPGTRLLVL.

V and J are TRBV4-3 and TRBJ2-3; TRBD2 is a possible D gene (5 bases). The germline CDR1 and CDR2 sequences are LGHNA and YSLEER. This CDR3 has 15 amino acids. With 0 bases removed from V and 2 bases from J, the gap between germline ends came to 9 bases. CDR3 sequence: CASSQEPTTTDTQYF. CDR3 DNA: TGCGCCAGCAGCCAAGAACCGACTACCACAGATACGCAGTATTTT.

The chain is built from TRBV7-2 and TRBJ1-6; tentative D call: TRBD1 (6 bases). The germline CDR1 and CDR2 sequences are SGHTA and FQGNSA. The V end was cut by 6 bases, the J end by 7 bases, with 16 bases between. This CDR3 comprises 15 residues. The CDR3 DNA is TGTGCCAGCAGATCGCCGGACAGAGAGAATTCACCCCTCCACTTT. Translation: CASRSPDRENSPLHF.

This rearrangement joins TRBV7-9 to TRBJ1-1; 8 bases align to TRBD1. CDR3 length: 14 amino acids. CDR1 is SEHNR, CDR2 FQNEAQ, per germline (reference sequence). The V segment lost 3 bases and the J segment 4 bases; nucleotides outside the gene matches: 4. The CDR3 DNA is TGTGCCAGCAGCTTCGATACAGGGGGCACTGAAGCTTTCTTT. Amino acid sequence: CASSFDTGGTEAFF.